These 26 T cell receptor beta chains originate from one sample sequenced in a study of radiotherapy plus CTLA-4 blockade in lung cancer. This table comes from immunoSEQ multiplex PCR, and its TCRdb copy is limited to in-frame clones, with some not included. The table records roughly 93,000 clones, around 86% of them present only once. The sample in question was peripheral blood, obtained from a patient treated with radiotherapy plus ipilimumab. All receptors come from a human donor with non-small cell lung cancer who had a partial response to radiotherapy plus ipilimumab.

This clone showed up just a few times. The rearrangement links TRBV5-6 to TRBJ1-1; 8 positions agree with TRBD1. The CDR3 runs 15 residues. Germline loops: CDR1 SGHDT, CDR2 YYEEEE. V dropped 2 bases and J dropped 4; count of bases not matched to a gene: 7. CDR3 sequence (DNA): TGTGCCAGCAGCTTTAACCGGGACAGGAGCACTGAAGCTTTCTTT. Translating it yields CASSFNRDRSTEAFF.

The gene calls are TRBV11-2 and TRBJ2-7; possibly TRBD2 for D (6 bases). Germline loops: CDR1 SGHAT, CDR2 FQNNGV. The CDR3 spans 14 residues. V was shortened by 5 bases and J by 5 bases, with 16 bases between the two germline ends. CDR3: CASSPPEGRNEQYF. In DNA, the CDR3 is TGTGCCAGCAGCCCCCCGGAGGGTAGGAACGAGCAGTACTTC.

The CDR3 sequence: CASSLGRTATSYEQYF. The DNA of the CDR3 is TGCGCCAGCAGCTTGGGAAGGACAGCCACTTCCTACGAGCAGTACTTC. V usage is TRBV5-1 and J usage is TRBJ2-7; the D gene is possibly TRBD1 (6 bases). The ends were cut back, 0 bases at V and 1 base at J, with 14 bases in the middle. Germline V gene data show CDR1 as SGHRS and CDR2 as YFSETQ. The CDR3 consists of 16 residues.

The chain combines TRBV28 with TRBJ1-5; D may be TRBD1 (5 bases). Germline V gene lookup returns CDR1 MDHEN and CDR2 SYDVKM. V lost 4 bases and J 7 bases, leaving 8 bases between the germline ends. The CDR3 contains 12 residues. In DNA, the CDR3 is TGTGCCAGCAGTTCCAGGGCCCAGCCCCAGCATTTT. It encodes CASSSRAQPQHF.

The genes are TRBV5-1 and TRBJ1-1, with 10 bases matching TRBD1. CDR1 and CDR2 (germline): SGHRS, YFSETQ. Trimming removed 0 bases from V and 5 bases from J; junction bases left unmatched: 4. The CDR3 contains 15 residues. CDR3 coding DNA: TGCGCCAGCAGCTTGGGGGGGACAGGGGCTACTGAAGCTTTCTTT. The encoded protein is CASSLGGTGATEAFF.

This clone was seen more than once but under ten times. V usage is TRBV9 and J usage is TRBJ2-2; weak D call: TRBD2 (6 bases). V lost 0 bases and J 7 bases, leaving 16 bases between the germline ends. Germline CDR1 is SGDLS and CDR2 is YYNGEE. This CDR3 is built from 16 residues. As DNA, the CDR3 is TGTGCCAGCAGCGTAGGGCTAGCGATCGATGGCGGGGAGCTGTTTTTT. This sequence encodes CASSVGLAIDGGELFF.

This sequence joins TRBV6-1 and TRBJ1-6, with D perhaps TRBD1 (6 bases). CDR3 length: 15 amino acids. Germline loops: CDR1 MNHNS, CDR2 SASEGT. The ends were cut back, 3 bases at V and 7 bases at J, with 13 bases in the middle. The CDR3 sequence is CASSESGAGNSPLHF. DNA of the CDR3: TGTGCCAGCAGTGAGTCAGGGGCTGGGAATTCACCCCTCCACTTT.

In its sample, this clone was seen a few times. The V gene is TRBV5-6, the J gene TRBJ2-1; 7 nucleotides match TRBD2. Germline trimming cut 2 bases from V and 0 bases from J; bases unmatched to any gene: 2. Germline V gives CDR1 SGHDT, CDR2 YYEEEE. The length of the CDR3 is 15 residues. The CDR3 loop reads CASSLGDYSYNEQFF. In DNA, the CDR3 is TGTGCCAGCAGCTTAGGGGACTACTCCTACAATGAGCAGTTCTTC.

In DNA form, the CDR3 reads TGTGCCAGTACGGGGAAGAACACCGGGGAGCTGTTTTTT. Translating it yields CASTGKNTGELFF. This chain joins TRBV19 and TRBJ2-2; the D gene is possibly TRBD2 (5 bases). Germline CDR1 LNHDA, CDR2 SQIVND (reference sequence). The V and J ends lost 7 bases and 1 base respectively, with 7 bases between them. The CDR3 totals 13 residues.

V usage is TRBV5-4 and J usage is TRBJ1-2; tentative D call: TRBD1 (6 bases). Germline V lookup: CDR1 SGHNT, CDR2 YYREEE (reference sequence). V lost 0 bases to trimming and J lost 2 bases, with 11 bases between them. This CDR3 has 15 amino acids. The CDR3 sequence is CASSLAPDSNYGYTF. CDR3 bases: TGTGCCAGCAGCTTGGCCCCGGACAGCAACTATGGCTACACCTTC.

The rearrangement links TRBV5-1 to TRBJ1-2, with D possibly being TRBD1 (5 bases). This CDR3 region has 14 residues. Germline lookup yields CDR1 SGHRS and CDR2 YFSETQ. Trimming removed 0 bases from V and 2 bases from J, with 8 bases in between. The DNA for the CDR3 is TGCGCCAGCAGCTTGGAGGGGTTAAACTATGGCTACACCTTC. The encoded protein is CASSLEGLNYGYTF.

The chain carries TRBV9 and TRBJ2-7; 11 bases map to TRBD1. This CDR3 region has 14 residues. V trimming: 3 bases; J trimming: 3 bases; junction bases outside the gene matches: 2. Germline V gene sequence: CDR1 SGDLS, CDR2 YYNGEE. CDR3 amino acids: CASSGGTGGYEQYF. The CDR3 nucleotides are TGTGCCAGCAGCGGAGGGACAGGGGGCTACGAGCAGTACTTC.

This clone turned up a few times. For the CDR3, the DNA is TGTGCCAGCAGGACGCCGGGACAGGGTGAAAAACTGTTTTTT. Encoded protein: CASRTPGQGEKLFF. The rearrangement links TRBV6-1 to TRBJ1-4; 9 positions match TRBD1. In germline, CDR1 is MNHNS, CDR2 SASEGT. J lost 7 bases, V lost 6 bases, and 6 bases had no gene match. This CDR3 spans 14 amino acids.

This clone came up a few times. The chain recombines TRBV7-2 with TRBJ1-3; D is possibly TRBD1 (5 bases). Germline V gene data show CDR1 as SGHTA and CDR2 as FQGNSA. CDR3 length: 14 residues. Deletions cut 3 bases from V and 0 bases from J, with 6 bases between. The CDR3 nucleotides read TGTGCCAGCAGCTTGGGGCTCTCTGGAAACACCATATATTTT. It specifies CASSLGLSGNTIYF.

The CDR3 sequence is CASSPPGRLYEQYF. In DNA, the CDR3 is TGTGCCAGCAGTCCCCCCGGCAGGCTTTACGAGCAGTACTTC. The rearrangement links TRBV28 to TRBJ2-7; no firm D call. Germline assignment: CDR1 MDHEN and CDR2 SYDVKM. The CDR3 is 14 residues long. The germline V and J ends were trimmed by 5 bases and 4 bases, with 15 bases remaining between them.

The chain joins TRBV5-1 to TRBJ2-1; TRBD1 agrees at 8 bases. Germline lookup yields CDR1 SGHRS and CDR2 YFSETQ. Trimming took 4 bases from V and 4 from J; bases not matched to a gene: 10. There are 16 residues in the CDR3. The CDR3 bases are TGCGCCAGCAGCAAACGACAGGGGAGTCCATACAATGAGCAGTTCTTC. It is translated as CASSKRQGSPYNEQFF.

In this sample, this clone turned up a few times. This chain connects TRBV19 to TRBJ2-1; 12 nucleotides agree with TRBD2. Per the germline V gene, CDR1 is LNHDA and CDR2 is SQIVND (reference sequence). This CDR3 comprises 15 residues. J lost 8 bases, V lost 5 bases, and 7 bases had no gene match. The CDR3 sequence: CASSETSGSGYEQFF. CDR3 DNA sequence: TGTGCCAGTAGTGAGACTAGCGGGAGCGGCTATGAGCAGTTCTTC.

The rearrangement joins TRBV6-5 to TRBJ2-7; 10 nucleotides line up with TRBD1. The CDR3 is 14 residues long. V lost 7 bases and J lost 6; bases outside the gene matches: 9. Germline lookup yields CDR1 MNHEY and CDR2 SVGAGI. The CDR3 DNA is TGTGCCAGCACGCCGGGACAGGGGATACTCGAGCAGTACTTC. This codes for CASTPGQGILEQYF.

The rearrangement links TRBV7-3 to TRBJ2-6; 11 nucleotides align to TRBD1. The CDR3 sequence is 20 residues long. The V and J ends lost 3 bases and 2 bases, in that order; junction bases with no gene match: 12. Germline CDR1 SGHTA, CDR2 FQGTGA. The CDR3 reads CASSFQPSGTGGPGANVLTF. The CDR3 DNA follows: TGTGCCAGCAGCTTTCAACCTTCCGGGACAGGGGGGCCTGGGGCCAACGTCCTGACTTTC.

The gene calls are TRBV5-1 and TRBJ2-7; D gene uncertain. CDR3 length equals 13 residues. Trimming removed 0 bases from V and 3 bases from J, with 7 bases in between. Germline V gene sequence: CDR1 SGHRS, CDR2 YFSETQ. CDR3 sequence: CASSLGQVYEQYF. CDR3 DNA sequence: TGCGCCAGCAGCTTGGGACAAGTCTACGAGCAGTACTTC.

This chain links TRBV4-3 with TRBJ1-2; 7 bases align to TRBD1. The germline gives CDR1 LGHNA, CDR2 YSLEER. CDR3 length equals 13 residues. Germline trimming cut 4 bases from V and 7 bases from J; bases unmatched to any gene: 6. The CDR3, as DNA: TGCGCCAGCAGCCCAGTCGCAGGGGGTGGCTACACCTTC. This gives the protein CASSPVAGGGYTF.

The CDR3 here is CASSFDREREQYF. The CDR3 DNA reads as TGTGCCAGCAGCTTCGACAGGGAACGCGAGCAGTACTTC. The V call is TRBV7-2, the J call TRBJ2-7; 7 nucleotides line up with TRBD1. This CDR3 is built from 13 residues. The ends lost 3 bases at V and 6 bases at J; junction bases unmatched: 5. CDR1 is SGHTA and CDR2 is FQGNSA in the germline V gene. Drawing the rest from reference TRBV7-2 and TRBJ2-7, the complete variable domain is GAGVSQSPSNKVTEKGKDVELRCDPISGHTALYWYRQSLGQGLEFLIYFQGNSAPDKSGLPSDRFSAERTGGSVSTLTIQRTQQEDSAVYLCASSFDREREQYFGPGTRLTVT.

The chain employs TRBV5-8 and TRBJ1-3, with no clear D. V lost 5 bases to trimming and J lost 4 bases, with 13 bases between them. CDR3 length: 14 residues. Germline loops: CDR1 SGHTS, CDR2 YDEGEE. As DNA, the CDR3 is TGTGCCAGCAGAAACAGAATTGGCGGAAACACCATATATTTT. The encoded protein is CASRNRIGGNTIYF.

V gene TRBV7-2 combines with J gene TRBJ2-1, with TRBD2 matching 9 bases. Germline lookup yields CDR1 SGHTA and CDR2 FQGNSA. With 5 bases clipped from V and 2 bases from J, the junction kept 13 bases outside the gene matches. The CDR3 is 18 amino acids. CDR3 amino acids: CASSLLPRTSDPYNEQFF. The CDR3 nucleotides are TGTGCCAGCAGCCTCCTTCCCCGGACTAGCGATCCCTACAATGAGCAGTTCTTC.

This clone appeared once. V gene TRBV29-1 combines with J gene TRBJ2-1, with D maybe TRBD2 (6 bases). Germline CDR1 SQVTM, CDR2 ANQGSEA. The V end lost 2 bases, the J end lost 0 bases, and 14 bases lay between the germline ends. This CDR3 contains 16 residues. The CDR3 sequence is CSVERLALSSYNEQFF. The CDR3 DNA reads TGCAGCGTTGAACGCCTAGCGCTTAGCTCCTACAATGAGCAGTTCTTC.

The chain carries TRBV29-1 and TRBJ2-1, with 8 bases lining up with TRBD1. The V gene end was trimmed by 6 bases and the J gene end by 0 bases; junction bases not matched to a gene: 7. Germline CDR1 and CDR2: SQVTM and ANQGSEA. The CDR3 extends over 15 amino acids. This chain's CDR3 is CSVQGQESSYNEQFF. DNA for the CDR3: TGCAGCGTCCAGGGACAGGAGAGCTCCTACAATGAGCAGTTCTTC.